This TCR beta chain was recovered during a study of metastatic and nonmetastatic thyroid tumors. Study details: Repertoires from blood and tumor or nodule tissue of malignant and benign thyroid patients were compared.

All patients reached thyroid surgery having received no treatment beforehand. About this clone itself: Its antigen is not identified.

Study-wide results and caveats: It was reported that TCR beta diversity was significantly higher in malignant thyroid tumors than benign nodules, in blood and tumor.

TCRdb re-called clones via MiXCR from the PCR reads. The profile shows about 16,000 clones, under 35% of them singletons. Germline values: CDR1 PRHDT, CDR2 FYEKMQ (reference sequence). The CDR3 loop spans 14 amino acids. V lost 3 bases to trimming and J lost 6 bases; unmatched junction nucleotides: 5. The source of this sequence is a female donor with papillary thyroid cancer or a benign thyroid nodule (not recorded which). Some clones in this sample may be carry-over from other donors' samples. The specimen sequenced was blood. The V gene is TRBV13, the J gene TRBJ2-7; TRBD2 aligns across 10 bases. CDR3 coding DNA: TGTGCCAGCAGCTTCTCTAGCGGGAGTCGCGAGCAGTACTTC. Its protein is CASSFSSGSREQYF.